Shown below are 11 T cell receptor beta chains from a single sample sequenced in a study of T-cell reconstitution after alpha-beta-depleted transplantation in children. TCRbeta library construction was performed incorporating unique molecular identifiers. MiXCR, applied by TCRdb to the PCR reads, yields one record per CDR3 protein. The sample yields roughly 70,000 distinct CDR3 sequences, roughly 4.9% seen once. The sequences come from PBMCs, mostly from graft donor cells, collected 180 days after TCRalphabeta/CD19-depleted stem cell transplant. These TCRs come from a boy less than two years old who had a stem cell transplant for acute myeloid leukemia, so the T cells may come from the graft donor.

This clonotype was recorded at least ten times. J is TRBJ2-3 and V is TRBV12-3 or TRBV12-4; no clear D. This CDR3 is 12 amino acids long. With 3 bases removed from V and 4 bases from J, the gap between germline ends came to 5 bases. The CDR3: CASSFLADTQYF. Here the CDR3 DNA reads TGTGCCAGCAGTTTCTTGGCAGATACGCAGTATTTT.

This clonotype was recorded many times. The chain couples TRBV20-1 to TRBJ2-7, with a possible D match to TRBD2 (6 bases). The CDR3 covers 15 residues. Germline V lookup: CDR1 DFQATT, CDR2 SNEGSKA (reference sequence). Trimming cost V 3 bases and J 0 bases, with 15 bases left between them. CDR3 in DNA: TGCAGTGCTAGCCCGTGGGCGGGGAGCTCCTACGAGCAGTACGTC. It is translated as CSASPWAGSSYEQYV.

The table lists this clonotype with many counts. The V and J genes are TRBV5-1 and TRBJ2-5; 12 bases align to TRBD2. Trimming took 4 bases from V and 4 from J; bases not matched to a gene: 11. Per the germline V gene, CDR1 is SGHRS and CDR2 is YFSETQ. The CDR3 extends over 17 amino acids. The CDR3: CASSISSGGASRETQYF. For the CDR3, the DNA is TGCGCCAGCAGCATCTCTAGCGGGGGGGCCTCCCGAGAGACCCAGTACTTC.

This clonotype has a count of ten or more. The chain joins TRBV12-3 or TRBV12-4 to TRBJ1-1; tentatively, D is TRBD1 (6 bases). The germline V and J ends were trimmed by 5 bases and 7 bases, with 17 bases remaining between them. The CDR3 sequence is 14 residues long. The chain's CDR3 is CASSTRTAEDEAFF. In DNA, the CDR3 is TGTGCCAGCAGTACCAGGACAGCGGAGGATGAAGCTTTCTTT.

This clonotype was recorded many times. This sequence joins TRBV4-2 and TRBJ2-3, with D possibly TRBD2 on 6 matching bases. The CDR3 length is 15 residues. The germline V gene has CDR1 LGHNA and CDR2 YNFKEQ. Deletions cut 3 bases from V and 5 bases from J, with 15 bases between. The CDR3 DNA sequence: TGTGCCAGCAGCCATCTCCGGGACTCGTTAGATACGCAGTATTTT. This codes for CASSHLRDSLDTQYF.

This clonotype was recorded at least ten times. The gene calls are TRBV5-6 and TRBJ2-3; TRBD1 aligns across 8 bases. The CDR3 is 20 residues long. V gave up 2 bases and J gave up 1 base; unmatched junction bases: 18. Germline loops: CDR1 SGHDT, CDR2 YYEEEE. CDR3 coding DNA: TGTGCCAGCAGCTTATATGCCGGGACAGGCTACTCGGGAGGCACAGATACGCAGTATTTT. It yields the protein CASSLYAGTGYSGGTDTQYF.

This clonotype appeared many times. The rearrangement links TRBV5-1 to TRBJ1-2; D not resolved. The germline gives CDR1 SGHRS, CDR2 YFSETQ. The CDR3 runs 13 residues. The V end was cut by 0 bases, the J end by 8 bases, with 11 bases between. CDR3 sequence (DNA): TGCGCCAGCAGCTTGGCCGAGACAAGAGGCTACACCTTC. Its protein is CASSLAETRGYTF.

The sample holds many counts of this clonotype. The chain employs TRBV24-1 and TRBJ2-5; D is perhaps TRBD1 (6 bases). Trimming removed 10 bases from V and 0 bases from J, with 14 bases in between. The germline gives CDR1 KGHDR, CDR2 SFDVKD. This CDR3 has 14 residues. The CDR3 nucleotides are TGTGCCACAGGGCCAGGGGCCCACCAAGAGACCCAGTACTTC. It translates to CATGPGAHQETQYF.

This clonotype appeared many times. J is TRBJ2-5 and V is TRBV24-1, with D hard to call. This CDR3 is 13 amino acids long. Germline assignment: CDR1 KGHDR and CDR2 SFDVKD. V lost 3 bases and J lost 5, with 9 bases in between. CDR3 DNA: TGTGCCACCAGTGATGTTGGCCTTGAGACCCAGTACTTC. Translating gives CATSDVGLETQYF.

This clonotype has a count of ten or more. J is TRBJ2-6 and V is TRBV29-1; perhaps TRBD1 as D (6 bases). This CDR3 region has 16 residues. The V and J ends lost 4 bases and 2 bases respectively, with 15 bases between them. The V gene's germline CDR1 is SQVTM and CDR2 ANQGSEA. CDR3 nucleotide sequence: TGCAGCGTTGCTCCCGATTGGGGGCCTGGGGCCAACGTCCTGACTTTC. Translating gives CSVAPDWGPGANVLTF.

This clonotype was detected ten times or more. The V and J genes are TRBV28 and TRBJ2-3; 10 bases match TRBD1. CDR3 size: 18 residues. The germline V gene has CDR1 MDHEN and CDR2 SYDVKM. The trim removed 5 bases at V and 5 bases at J, leaving 16 bases unmatched. The CDR3 here is CASSPTRDRGFGKDTQYF. The CDR3 nucleotides are TGTGCCAGCAGTCCAACTAGGGACAGGGGATTCGGTAAAGATACGCAGTATTTT.